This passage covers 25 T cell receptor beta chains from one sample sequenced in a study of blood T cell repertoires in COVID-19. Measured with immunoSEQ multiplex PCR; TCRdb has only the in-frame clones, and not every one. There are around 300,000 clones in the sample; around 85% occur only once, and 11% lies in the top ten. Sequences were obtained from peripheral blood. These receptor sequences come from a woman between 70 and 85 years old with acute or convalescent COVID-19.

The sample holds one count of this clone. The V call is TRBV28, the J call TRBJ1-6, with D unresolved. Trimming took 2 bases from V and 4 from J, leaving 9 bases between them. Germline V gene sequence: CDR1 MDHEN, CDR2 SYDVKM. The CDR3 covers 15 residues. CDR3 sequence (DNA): TGTGCCAGCAGTTTAGCCAGCGGGTATAATTCACCCCTCCACTTT. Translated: CASSLASGYNSPLHF.

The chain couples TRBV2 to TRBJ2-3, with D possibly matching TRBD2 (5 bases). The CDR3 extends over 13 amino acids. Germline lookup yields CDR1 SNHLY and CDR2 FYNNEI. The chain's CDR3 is CGSGKESSDTQYF. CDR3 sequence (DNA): TGTGGTTCGGGGAAAGAATCTTCAGATACGCAGTATTTT.

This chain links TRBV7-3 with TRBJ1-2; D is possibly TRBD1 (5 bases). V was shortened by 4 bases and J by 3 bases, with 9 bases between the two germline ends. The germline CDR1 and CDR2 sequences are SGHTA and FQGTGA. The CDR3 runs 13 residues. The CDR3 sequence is CASSSSRDYGYTF. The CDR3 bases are TGTGCCAGCAGCTCGAGCAGGGACTATGGCTACACCTTC.

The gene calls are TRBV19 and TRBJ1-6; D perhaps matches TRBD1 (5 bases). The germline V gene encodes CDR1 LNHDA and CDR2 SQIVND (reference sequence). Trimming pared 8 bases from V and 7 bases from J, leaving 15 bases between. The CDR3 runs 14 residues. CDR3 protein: CASGGGTENSPLHF. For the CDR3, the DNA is TGTGCCAGTGGGGGGGGGACGGAGAATTCACCCCTCCACTTT.

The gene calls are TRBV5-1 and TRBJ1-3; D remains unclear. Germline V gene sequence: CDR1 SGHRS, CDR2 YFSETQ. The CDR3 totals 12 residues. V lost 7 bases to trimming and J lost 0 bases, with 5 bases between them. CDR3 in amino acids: CASRGSGNTIYF. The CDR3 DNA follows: TGCGCCAGCCGGGGCTCTGGAAACACCATATATTTT.

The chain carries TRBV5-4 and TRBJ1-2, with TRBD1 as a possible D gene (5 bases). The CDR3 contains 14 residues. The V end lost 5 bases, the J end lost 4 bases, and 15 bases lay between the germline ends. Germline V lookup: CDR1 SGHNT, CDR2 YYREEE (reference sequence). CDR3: CASRPRASLYGYTF. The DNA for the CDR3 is TGTGCCAGCAGGCCCAGGGCCTCTCTCTATGGCTACACCTTC.

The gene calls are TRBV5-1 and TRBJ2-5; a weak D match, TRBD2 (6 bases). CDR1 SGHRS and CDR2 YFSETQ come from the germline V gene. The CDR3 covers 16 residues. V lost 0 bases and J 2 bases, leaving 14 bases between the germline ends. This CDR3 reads CASSLASGPLQETQYF. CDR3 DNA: TGCGCCAGCAGCTTGGCCAGCGGGCCTCTACAAGAGACCCAGTACTTC.

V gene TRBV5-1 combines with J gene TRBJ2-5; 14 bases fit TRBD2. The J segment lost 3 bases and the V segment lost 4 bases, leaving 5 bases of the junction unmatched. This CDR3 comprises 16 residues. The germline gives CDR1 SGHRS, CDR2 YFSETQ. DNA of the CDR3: TGCGCCAGCAGCGGTGGGACTAGCGGGGGAGAAGAGACCCAGTACTTC. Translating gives CASSGGTSGGEETQYF.

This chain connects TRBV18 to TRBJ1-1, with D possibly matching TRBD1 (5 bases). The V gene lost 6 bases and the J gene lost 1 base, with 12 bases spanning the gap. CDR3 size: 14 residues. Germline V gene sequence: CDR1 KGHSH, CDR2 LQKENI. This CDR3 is CASSFIQGNTEAFF. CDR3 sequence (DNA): TGTGCCAGCTCTTTTATCCAGGGGAACACTGAAGCTTTCTTT. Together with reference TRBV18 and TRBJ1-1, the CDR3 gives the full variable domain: NAGVMQNPRHLVRRRGQEARLRCSPMKGHSHVYWYRQLPEEGLKFMVYLQKENIIDESGMPKERFSAEFPKEGPSILRIQQVVRGDSAAYFCASSFIQGNTEAFFGQGTRLTVV.

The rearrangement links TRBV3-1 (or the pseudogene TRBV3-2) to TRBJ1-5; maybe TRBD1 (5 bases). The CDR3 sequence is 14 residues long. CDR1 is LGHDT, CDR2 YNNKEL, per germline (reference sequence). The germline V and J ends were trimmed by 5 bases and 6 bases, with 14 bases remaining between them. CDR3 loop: CASSSGQGGQPQHF. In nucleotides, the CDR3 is TGTGCCAGCAGCTCCGGCCAGGGCGGTCAGCCCCAGCATTTT.

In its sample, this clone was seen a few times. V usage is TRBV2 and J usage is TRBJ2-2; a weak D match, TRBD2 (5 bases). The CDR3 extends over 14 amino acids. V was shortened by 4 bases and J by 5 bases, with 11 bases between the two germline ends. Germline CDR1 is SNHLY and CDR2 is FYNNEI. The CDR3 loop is CASSAFTRTGELFF. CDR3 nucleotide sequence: TGTGCCAGCAGTGCCTTCACTAGGACCGGGGAGCTGTTTTTT.

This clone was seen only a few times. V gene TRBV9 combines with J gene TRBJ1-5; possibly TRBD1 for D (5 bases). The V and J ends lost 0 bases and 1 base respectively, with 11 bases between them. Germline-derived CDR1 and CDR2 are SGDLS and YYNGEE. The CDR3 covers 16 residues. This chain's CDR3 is CASSVGAGSSNQPQHF. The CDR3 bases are TGTGCCAGCAGCGTAGGGGCAGGGTCAAGCAATCAGCCCCAGCATTTT.

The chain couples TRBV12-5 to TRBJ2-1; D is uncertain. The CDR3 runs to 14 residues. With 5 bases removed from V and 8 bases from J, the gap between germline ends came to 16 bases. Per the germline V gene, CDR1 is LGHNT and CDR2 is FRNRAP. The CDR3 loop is CASGLNLRGDEQFF. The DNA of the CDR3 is TGTGCTAGTGGTCTAAACCTCCGCGGCGATGAGCAGTTCTTC.

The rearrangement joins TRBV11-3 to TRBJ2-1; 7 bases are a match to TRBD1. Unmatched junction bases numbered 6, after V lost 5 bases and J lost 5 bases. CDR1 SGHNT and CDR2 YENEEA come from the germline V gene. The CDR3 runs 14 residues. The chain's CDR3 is CASSRQGLHNEQFF. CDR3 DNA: TGTGCCAGCAGCCGACAGGGTTTACACAATGAGCAGTTCTTC.

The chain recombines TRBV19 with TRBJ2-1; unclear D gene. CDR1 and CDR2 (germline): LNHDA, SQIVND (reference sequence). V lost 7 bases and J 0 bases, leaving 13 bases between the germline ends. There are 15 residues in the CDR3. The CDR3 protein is CASNSVTSSYNEQFF. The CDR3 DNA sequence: TGTGCCAGTAACTCGGTTACGAGCTCCTACAATGAGCAGTTCTTC.

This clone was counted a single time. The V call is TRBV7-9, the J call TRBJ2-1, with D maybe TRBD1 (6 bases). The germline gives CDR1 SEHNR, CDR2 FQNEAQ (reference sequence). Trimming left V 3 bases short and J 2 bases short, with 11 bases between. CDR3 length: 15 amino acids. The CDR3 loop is CASSLVGGAYNEQFF. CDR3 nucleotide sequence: TGTGCCAGCAGCTTGGTAGGGGGAGCCTACAATGAGCAGTTCTTC.

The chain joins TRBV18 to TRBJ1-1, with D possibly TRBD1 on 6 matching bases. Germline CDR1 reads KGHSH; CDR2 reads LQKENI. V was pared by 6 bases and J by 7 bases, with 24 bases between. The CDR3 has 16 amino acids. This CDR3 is CASSPTTSGVGGEAFF. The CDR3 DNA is TGTGCCAGCTCTCCCACTACTTCCGGGGTAGGGGGTGAAGCTTTCTTT.

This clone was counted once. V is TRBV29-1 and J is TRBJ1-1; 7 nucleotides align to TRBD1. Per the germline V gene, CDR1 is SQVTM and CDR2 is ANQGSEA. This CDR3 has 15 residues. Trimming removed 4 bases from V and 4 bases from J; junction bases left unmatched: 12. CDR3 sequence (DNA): TGCAGCGTTGGGGGAGAGGGGGCAAGGATCACTGAAGCTTTCTTT. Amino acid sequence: CSVGGEGARITEAFF.

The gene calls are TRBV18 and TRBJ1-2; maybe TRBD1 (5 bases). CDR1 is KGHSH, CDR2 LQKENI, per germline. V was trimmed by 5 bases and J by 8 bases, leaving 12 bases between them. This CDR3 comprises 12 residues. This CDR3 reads CASSGDRVGYTF. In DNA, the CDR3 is TGTGCCAGCTCAGGTGACAGAGTCGGCTACACCTTC.

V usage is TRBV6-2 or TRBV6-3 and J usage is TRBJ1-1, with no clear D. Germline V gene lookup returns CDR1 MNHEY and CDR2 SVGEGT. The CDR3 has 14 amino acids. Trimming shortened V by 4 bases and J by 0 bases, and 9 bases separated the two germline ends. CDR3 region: CASSSQAMNTEAFF. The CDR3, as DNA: TGTGCCAGCAGTTCCCAGGCCATGAACACTGAAGCTTTCTTT.

The CDR3 bases are TGTGCCAGTAGTATAGATGGCGGGAGCGAGCAGTACTTC. It encodes CASSIDGGSEQYF. The chain is built from TRBV19 and TRBJ2-7; 7 nucleotides agree with TRBD2. With 0 bases clipped from V and 6 bases from J, the junction kept 2 bases outside the gene matches. The CDR3 is 13 residues long. Germline V lookup: CDR1 LNHDA, CDR2 SQIVND (reference sequence).

DNA of the CDR3: TGTGCCAGTACTAGAGGCCCTGATACGCAGTATTTT. Its translation is CASTRGPDTQYF. The chain recombines TRBV3-1 (or the pseudogene TRBV3-2) with TRBJ2-3, with D tentatively TRBD2 (5 bases). Germline-derived CDR1 and CDR2 are LGHDT and YNNKEL (reference sequence). Trimming cost V 9 bases and J 6 bases, with 13 bases left between them. The length of the CDR3 is 12 residues.

The CDR3 region is CASSVASGQGAYYGYTF. The CDR3 region has the DNA TGTGCCAGCAGCGTAGCTTCAGGACAGGGGGCCTACTATGGCTACACCTTC. The V and J genes are TRBV9 and TRBJ1-2; 11 nucleotides line up with TRBD1. CDR1 is SGDLS, CDR2 YYNGEE, per germline. V gave up 0 bases and J gave up 3 bases; unmatched junction bases: 7. The CDR3 is 17 amino acids. Based on the CDR3 plus reference TRBV9 and TRBJ1-2, the full variable domain is DSGVTQTPKHLITATGQRVTLRCSPRSGDLSVYWYQQSLDQGLQFLIQYYNGEERAKGNILERFSAQQFPDLHSELNLSSLELGDSALYFCASSVASGQGAYYGYTFGSGTRLTVV.

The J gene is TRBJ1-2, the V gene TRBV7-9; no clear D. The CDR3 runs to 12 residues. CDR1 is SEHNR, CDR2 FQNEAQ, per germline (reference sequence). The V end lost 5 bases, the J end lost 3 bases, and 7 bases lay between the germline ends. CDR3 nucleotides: TGTGCCAGCAGCCGGAGGGACTATGGCTACACCTTC. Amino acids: CASSRRDYGYTF.

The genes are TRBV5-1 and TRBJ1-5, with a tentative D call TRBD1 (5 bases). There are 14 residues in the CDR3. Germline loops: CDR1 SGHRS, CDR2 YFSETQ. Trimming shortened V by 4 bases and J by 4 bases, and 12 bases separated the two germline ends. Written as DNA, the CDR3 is TGCGCCAGCAGCCTCGGGACTGAGAATCAGCCCCAGCATTTT. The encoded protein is CASSLGTENQPQHF.